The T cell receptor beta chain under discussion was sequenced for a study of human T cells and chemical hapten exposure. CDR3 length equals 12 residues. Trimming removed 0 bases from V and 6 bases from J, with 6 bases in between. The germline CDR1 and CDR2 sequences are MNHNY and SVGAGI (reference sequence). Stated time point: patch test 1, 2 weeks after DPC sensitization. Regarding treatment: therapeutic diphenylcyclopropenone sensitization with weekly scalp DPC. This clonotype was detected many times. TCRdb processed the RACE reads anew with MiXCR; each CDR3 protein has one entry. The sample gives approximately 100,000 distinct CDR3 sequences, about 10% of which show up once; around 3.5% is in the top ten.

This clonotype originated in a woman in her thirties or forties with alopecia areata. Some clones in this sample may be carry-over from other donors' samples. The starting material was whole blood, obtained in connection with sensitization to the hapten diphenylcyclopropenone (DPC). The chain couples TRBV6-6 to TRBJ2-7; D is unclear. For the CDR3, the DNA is TGTGCCAGCAGTTACTCCCTTGGCGAGCAGTACTTC. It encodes CASSYSLGEQYF.